The 5 T cell receptor beta chains below were found in one sample sequenced in a study of radiation and T cells in renal cell carcinoma. Time point in this sample: blood 2 weeks post-SBRT. Treatment here: 15 Gy SBRT to primary tumor, nephrectomy 4 weeks later. Data came from immunoSEQ multiplex PCR; TCRdb stores just in-frame clones and leaves some out. This table has 70,000 or so clones, roughly 82% appearing once. Sample: blood, taken from a patient whose treatment included radiotherapy and nephrectomy. The receptors were sampled from a man aged 55 to 70 with renal cell carcinoma.

The chain has TRBV11-3 and TRBJ1-3; maybe TRBD1 (6 bases). This CDR3 has 14 amino acids. The V gene lost 5 bases and the J gene lost 8 bases, with 16 bases spanning the gap. The germline gives CDR1 SGHNT, CDR2 YENEEA. CDR3 sequence: CASSAGRGADTIYF. In DNA, the CDR3 is TGTGCCAGCAGCGCCGGCCGGGGGGCCGACACCATATATTTT. The entire variable domain, with the rest obtained from reference TRBV11-3 and TRBJ1-3, is as follows: EAGVVQSPRYKIIEKKQPVAFWCNPISGHNTLYWYLQNLGQGPELLIRYENEEAVDDSQLPKDRFSAERLKGVDSTLKIQPAELGDSAVYLCASSAGRGADTIYFGEGSWLTVV.

The chain has TRBV29-1 and TRBJ2-7, with 8 bases fitting TRBD1. This CDR3 contains 13 residues. J was trimmed by 6 bases and V by 3 bases; bases with no gene match: 7. Germline CDR1 and CDR2: SQVTM and ANQGSEA. CDR3 coding DNA: TGCAGCGTTGACCGGACAGGGTCAGGCGAGCAGTACTTC. This encodes CSVDRTGSGEQYF.

The V gene is TRBV5-1, the J gene TRBJ1-1; maybe TRBD1 (5 bases). Per germline, CDR1 SGHRS and CDR2 YFSETQ. The V end was cut by 2 bases, the J end by 5 bases, with 13 bases between. The CDR3 spans 14 residues. Here the CDR3 reads CASSFSGLGTEAFF. Written as DNA, the CDR3 is TGCGCCAGCAGCTTCTCAGGGCTGGGAACTGAAGCTTTCTTT.

This clone was seen only once. The J gene is TRBJ2-1, the V gene TRBV5-1; 9 bases fit TRBD2. The V segment lost 1 base and the J segment 8 bases; nucleotides outside the gene matches: 7. The length of the CDR3 is 15 residues. Germline CDR1 and CDR2: SGHRS and YFSETQ. The CDR3 sequence: CASSLSLAGLDEQFF. The CDR3 DNA sequence: TGCGCCAGCAGCTTGTCGCTAGCGGGATTAGATGAGCAGTTCTTC.

V is TRBV9 and J is TRBJ2-1; 7 nucleotides match TRBD2. The CDR3 is 17 residues long. V was clipped by 0 bases and J by 0 bases; unmatched bases: 6. Germline loops: CDR1 SGDLS, CDR2 YYNGEE. The CDR3 protein is CASSVGGGSGSYNEQFF. The CDR3 DNA reads TGTGCCAGCAGCGTAGGGGGAGGGTCAGGCTCCTACAATGAGCAGTTCTTC.